These 25 T cell receptor beta chains were sequenced from one sample in a study of blood T cell repertoires in COVID-19 (dated by TCRdb to the early 2020s). The library came from the immunoSEQ multiplex PCR assay. The source is immuneACCESS, and TCRdb retained only in-frame sequences with V and J called. Part of the clones is not carried over; for the studies checked, unresolved V genes explain less than half of this, and the remainder is unexplained. The sample yields some 140,000 clones; roughly 88% were counted once. Roughly 0.6% of the sample goes to the ten largest clones. The sample comprised peripheral blood. Receptor source: a man between 60 and 75 years old with COVID-19, enrolled during active disease.

The chain uses TRBV28 and TRBJ1-2, with D hard to call. CDR1 is MDHEN, CDR2 SYDVKM, per germline. CDR3 size: 14 residues. The ends were cut back, 4 bases at V and 4 bases at J, with 13 bases in the middle. The CDR3 DNA is TGTGCCAGCAGTTCGGGCGTGGGAGGCTATGGCTACACCTTC. It encodes CASSSGVGGYGYTF.

The chain joins TRBV27 to TRBJ2-3; maybe TRBD2 (5 bases). This CDR3 has 17 amino acids. Per the germline V gene, CDR1 is MNHEY and CDR2 is SMNVEV (reference sequence). V was trimmed by 5 bases and J by 0 bases, leaving 18 bases between them. The CDR3 nucleotides are TGTGCCAGCAGTCCTCTACCTAGCTTCCGGAGCACAGATACGCAGTATTTT. Translation: CASSPLPSFRSTDTQYF.

The CDR3: CASREEGRGSTEAFF. The DNA of the CDR3 is TGTGCCAGCAGGGAGGAAGGCAGGGGGTCCACTGAAGCTTTCTTT. The V call is TRBV9, the J call TRBJ1-1; 7 nucleotides match TRBD1. With 5 bases clipped from V and 4 bases from J, the junction kept 11 bases outside the gene matches. The length of the CDR3 is 15 residues. Germline V CDR1 and CDR2: SGDLS, YYNGEE. The whole variable domain, filled in from reference TRBV9 and TRBJ1-1, reads DSGVTQTPKHLITATGQRVTLRCSPRSGDLSVYWYQQSLDQGLQFLIQYYNGEERAKGNILERFSAQQFPDLHSELNLSSLELGDSALYFCASREEGRGSTEAFFGQGTRLTVV.

This clone was counted a few times. The genes are TRBV18 and TRBJ1-4, with 12 bases identical to TRBD1. Germline CDR1 KGHSH, CDR2 LQKENI. With 3 bases clipped from V and 7 bases from J, the junction kept 6 bases outside the gene matches. This CDR3 is built from 16 residues. CDR3 bases: TGTGCCAGCTCACCGGTGGGACAGGGGGCAGGTGAAAAACTGTTTTTT. It is translated as CASSPVGQGAGEKLFF.

The rearrangement links TRBV3-1 (or the pseudogene TRBV3-2) to TRBJ2-2; the D gene is possibly TRBD1 (6 bases). This CDR3 region has 15 residues. In germline, CDR1 is LGHDT, CDR2 YNNKEL (reference sequence). V was trimmed by 6 bases and J by 5 bases, leaving 16 bases between them. DNA of the CDR3: TGTGCCAGCAGTTCCAGGGGTGATGGGACCGGGGAGCTGTTTTTT. Protein sequence: CASSSRGDGTGELFF.

A few counts support this clone. The chain uses TRBV14 and TRBJ2-1, with 7 bases matching TRBD2. V shed 4 bases and J 5 bases; nucleotides not matched to a gene: 11. CDR3 length equals 16 residues. CDR1 and CDR2 from the germline V gene are SGHDN and FVKESK. CDR3 nucleotide sequence: TGTGCCAGCAGCCGGTGGGGGGGAGGCCCGAACAATGAGCAGTTCTTC. As protein: CASSRWGGGPNNEQFF.

V usage is TRBV19 and J usage is TRBJ2-7; TRBD1 agrees at 7 bases. The germline V gene has CDR1 LNHDA and CDR2 SQIVND (reference sequence). This CDR3 is 16 amino acids long. Trimming at V came to 4 bases and at J to 2 bases, leaving 11 bases not matched to a gene. Written as DNA, the CDR3 is TGTGCCAGTAGTACCCTCACAGGGGTATACCCCTACGAGCAGTACTTC. It is translated as CASSTLTGVYPYEQYF.

This chain links TRBV6-5 with TRBJ1-1, with D maybe TRBD1 (6 bases). The germline CDR1 and CDR2 sequences are MNHEY and SVGAGI. This CDR3 is 13 amino acids long. V shed 5 bases and J shed 7 bases, with 14 bases lying between them. The CDR3 DNA reads as TGTGCCAGCAGTCCGGACAGATCCAGTGAAGCTTTCTTT. Its translation: CASSPDRSSEAFF.

This clone has just a few counts. The chain employs TRBV6-2 or TRBV6-3 and TRBJ2-2, with 12 bases that match TRBD2. The CDR3 runs 19 residues. J lost 1 base, V lost 2 bases, and 8 bases had no gene match. Germline CDR1 reads MNHEY; CDR2 reads SVGEGT. The CDR3 DNA reads TGTGCCAGCAGTTACCTTACCCTAGCGGGAGGGGTGAACACCGGGGAGCTGTTTTTT. This encodes CASSYLTLAGGVNTGELFF.

This clone was recorded only once. The V call is TRBV6-2 or TRBV6-3, the J call TRBJ2-7; the match to TRBD2 covers 12 bases. In germline, CDR1 is MNHEY, CDR2 SVGEGT. V gave up 2 bases and J gave up 2 bases; unmatched junction bases: 13. This CDR3 spans 19 amino acids. CDR3 nucleotide sequence: TGTGCCAGCAGTTACATGTCTAGCGGGGGGGCTAGAGAAGCCTACGAGCAGTACTTC. Protein product: CASSYMSSGGAREAYEQYF.

The rearrangement joins TRBV6-5 to TRBJ2-5; TRBD2 is a possible D gene (6 bases). Trimming took 8 bases from V and 5 from J, leaving 18 bases between them. The CDR3 has 14 residues. CDR1 and CDR2 from the germline V gene are MNHEY and SVGAGI. The CDR3 loop is CASRSVGRQETQYF. DNA for the CDR3: TGTGCCAGCCGTTCTGTCGGGAGACAGGAGACCCAGTACTTC.

The chain joins TRBV7-9 to TRBJ1-3, with TRBD1 matching over 8 bases. Germline CDR1 reads SEHNR; CDR2 reads FQNEAQ (reference sequence). Trimming removed 5 bases from V and 2 bases from J; junction bases left unmatched: 14. CDR3 length: 18 residues. The CDR3: CASSPTLLQGATGNTIYF. CDR3 sequence (DNA): TGTGCCAGCAGCCCCACCCTTCTTCAGGGGGCGACTGGAAACACCATATATTTT.

This clone is a singleton in its sample. The chain couples TRBV19 to TRBJ1-2, with 9 nucleotides matching TRBD1. The CDR3 is made up of 14 amino acids. Trimming at V came to 10 bases and at J to 8 bases, leaving 14 bases not matched to a gene. Per the germline V gene, CDR1 is LNHDA and CDR2 is SQIVND (reference sequence). CDR3 amino acids: CATSTTTGGGGYTF. In nucleotides, the CDR3 is TGTGCCACCAGCACCACGACAGGGGGGGGAGGCTACACCTTC.

This clone was detected once. The chain carries TRBV5-1 and TRBJ2-2; 10 nucleotides line up with TRBD1. The CDR3 is 23 residues long. Germline V CDR1 and CDR2: SGHRS, YFSETQ. Trimming at V came to 0 bases and at J to 5 bases, leaving 25 bases not matched to a gene. CDR3 protein: CASSLAPGQQFLGDRGRTGELFF. In DNA, the CDR3 is TGCGCCAGCAGCTTGGCACCGGGACAACAATTCTTAGGGGACAGGGGACGGACCGGGGAGCTGTTTTTT.

J is TRBJ2-3 and V is TRBV5-1; TRBD1 matches at 7 bases. The V gene end was trimmed by 5 bases and the J gene end by 1 base; junction bases not matched to a gene: 4. Germline CDR1 and CDR2: SGHRS and YFSETQ. The CDR3 runs to 14 residues. Here the CDR3 reads CASRPGTGTDTQYF. The CDR3, as DNA: TGCGCCAGCAGACCCGGGACAGGCACAGATACGCAGTATTTT.

The gene calls are TRBV6-4 and TRBJ1-2, with 10 bases fitting TRBD1. The CDR3 runs to 15 residues. V dropped 6 bases and J dropped 7; count of bases not matched to a gene: 11. CDR1 MRHNA and CDR2 SNTAGT come from the germline V gene. CDR3 nucleotides: TGTGCCAGCAGAATGACAGGGGGCGGAACGGGTGGCTACACCTTC. It translates to CASRMTGGGTGGYTF.

This clone was seen a few times. CDR3 region: CASSQQDRGPRKQYF. The CDR3 bases are TGTGCCAGCAGCCAACAGGACAGGGGACCTAGGAAGCAGTACTTC. The chain is built from TRBV5-5 and TRBJ2-7, with 9 bases matching TRBD1. Germline V gene lookup returns CDR1 SGHKS and CDR2 YYEKEE (reference sequence). The CDR3 spans 15 residues. Trimming at V came to 4 bases and at J to 8 bases, leaving 13 bases not matched to a gene. The full variable domain, with the rest looked up from reference TRBV5-5 and TRBJ2-7, is DAGVTQSPTHLIKTRGQQVTLRCSPISGHKSVSWYQQVLGQGPQFIFQYYEKEERGRGNFPDRFSARQFPNYSSELNVNALLLGDSALYLCASSQQDRGPRKQYFGPGTRLTVT.

The chain carries TRBV29-1 and TRBJ1-1; TRBD1 aligns across 7 bases. This CDR3 region has 14 residues. Germline assignment: CDR1 SQVTM and CDR2 ANQGSEA. V was pared by 7 bases and J by 0 bases, with 8 bases of the junction left unmatched. For the CDR3, the DNA is TGCAGCGCTAGCCAGGGGGAGGTGAACACTGAAGCTTTCTTT. This gives the protein CSASQGEVNTEAFF.

In regard to this clone: In the same sample, other DNA sequences code for this CDR3. V usage is TRBV29-1 and J usage is TRBJ1-1; 8 nucleotides line up with TRBD1. Trimming cost V 7 bases and J 5 bases; bases outside gene matches: 3. CDR3 length: 11 amino acids. Looked up from germline, CDR1 is SQVTM and CDR2 is ANQGSEA. CDR3 residues: CSARTGTEAFF. CDR3 bases: TGCAGCGCCCGGACAGGGACTGAAGCTTTCTTT.

As concerns this clone: Germline is not matched at one junction end, which may reflect a read error. The CDR3 loop reads CASSLGQGAHEQYF. The CDR3 DNA follows: TGTGCTAGCAGCTTAGGACAGGGGGCCCACGAGCAGTACTTC. The V call is TRBV7-7, the J call TRBJ2-7; TRBD1 aligns across 11 bases. CDR3 length equals 14 residues. The germline CDR1 and CDR2 sequences are SSHAT and FNYEAQ (reference sequence).

The CDR3 reads CASSRDSTGELFF. CDR3 nucleotide sequence: TGTGCCAGCAGCCGGGACTCCACCGGGGAGCTGTTTTTT. The gene calls are TRBV6-5 and TRBJ2-2, with D perhaps TRBD2 (6 bases). Germline V gene sequence: CDR1 MNHEY, CDR2 SVGAGI. V lost 6 bases, J lost 4 bases, and 9 bases lay in between. This CDR3 spans 13 amino acids.

The genes are TRBV19 and TRBJ2-5, with TRBD2 identical over 11 bases. Trimming took 2 bases from V and 2 from J; bases not matched to a gene: 4. Per the germline V gene, CDR1 is LNHDA and CDR2 is SQIVND (reference sequence). The CDR3 runs to 16 residues. The CDR3 bases are TGTGCCAGTAGTATATTAGCTAGCGGGGGGCAAGAGACCCAGTACTTC. Protein sequence: CASSILASGGQETQYF.

On this clone: At one end the junction does not follow the germline gene, possibly because of a read error. The J gene is TRBJ1-4, the V gene TRBV6-1; 7 nucleotides agree with TRBD1. This CDR3 has 15 residues. Per germline, CDR1 MNHNS and CDR2 SASEGT. CDR3 in amino acids: CASREGGTANEKLFF. The CDR3 nucleotides are TGTGCCAGCAGGGAAGGGGGCACGGCTAATGAAAAACTGTTTTTT.

The chain carries TRBV7-9 and TRBJ2-7, with a tentative D call TRBD2 (6 bases). The CDR3 sequence is 13 residues long. Per germline, CDR1 SEHNR and CDR2 FQNEAQ (reference sequence). V lost 3 bases, J lost 2 bases, and 8 bases lay in between. In DNA form, the CDR3 reads TGTGCCAGCAGCTTTACGGGAGCCTACGAGCAGTACTTC. This translates into CASSFTGAYEQYF.

The chain employs TRBV2 and TRBJ2-1; possibly TRBD1 for D (6 bases). Germline CDR1 SNHLY, CDR2 FYNNEI. Trimming cost V 3 bases and J 6 bases, with 18 bases left between them. The CDR3 is 16 residues long. CDR3 sequence (DNA): TGTGCCAGCAGTGATGGGGTACAGGGAAGAAGCAATGAGCAGTTCTTC. Protein: CASSDGVQGRSNEQFF. Full variable domain (rest looked up from reference TRBV2 and TRBJ2-1): EPEVTQTPSHQVTQMGQEVILRCVPISNHLYFYWYRQILGQKVEFLVSFYNNEISEKSEIFDDQFSVERPDGSNFTLKIRSTKLEDSAMYFCASSDGVQGRSNEQFFGPGTRLTVL.